These 29 T cell receptor beta chains were sequenced from one sample in a study of tumor-infiltrating lymphocytes in primary liver carcinoma. In addition to blood RNA drawn from unsorted whole blood, germline DNA was extracted. With 500 ng total RNA as template and a constant-region primer, TCR beta cDNA was made. Three nested multiplex PCR rounds, a slightly modified ARM-PCR, produced the libraries for TCR beta. PCR rounds one and two used TRBV1-TRBV30 forward primers with a C-beta reverse primer for 10 cycles each. TCRdb itself ran the multiplex PCR reads through MiXCR, one entry per CDR3 protein. There are hundreds of thousands of distinct CDR3 sequences in the sample; around three fifths occur only once, and 9% to 10% lies in the top ten. The sequenced sample consisted of peripheral blood. These TCRs come from a man in his forties or fifties with primary liver carcinoma and hepatitis B virus infection.

This clonotype was seen repeatedly, ten times or more. This chain connects TRBV5-4 to TRBJ2-1; 10 nucleotides agree with TRBD2. The CDR3 has 16 residues. Germline V gene sequence: CDR1 SGHNT, CDR2 YYREEE (reference sequence). Losses at the gene ends were 4 bases for V and 9 bases for J; bases not matched to a gene: 13. CDR3 region: CASSGPLSGRQGEQFF. CDR3 nucleotide sequence: TGTGCCAGCAGCGGTCCCCTTAGCGGGAGGCAGGGTGAGCAGTTCTTC. The full variable domain, in which reference TRBV5-4 and TRBJ2-1 provide the parts outside the CDR3, is ETGVTQSPTHLIKTRGQQVTLRCSSQSGHNTVSWYQQALGQGPQFIFQYYREEENGRGNFPPRFSGLQFPNYSSELNVNALELDDSALYLCASSGPLSGRQGEQFFGPGTRLTVL.

A note on this clonotype: Given a much more abundant clone one base away, this may be a read error. The chain uses TRBV12-3 or TRBV12-4 and TRBJ1-5, with D possibly TRBD1 on 5 matching bases. This CDR3 comprises 13 residues. Deletions cut 7 bases from V and 3 bases from J, with 10 bases between. Written as DNA, the CDR3 is TGTGCCAGCATGGGACTCCCCAATCAGCCCCAGCATTTT. Its translation is CASMGLPNQPQHF.

Comments on this clonotype: A much larger clone differs by one base, so this may be a read error. The genes are TRBV6-5 and TRBJ1-1, with D hard to call. V was cut by 6 bases and J by 3 bases, with 11 bases left in between. The germline V gene encodes CDR1 MNHEY and CDR2 SVGAGI. This CDR3 has 13 amino acids. Here the CDR3 DNA reads TGTGCCAGCAGGGTCCTTAGGGACACTGAAGCTTTCTTT. Amino acid sequence: CASRVLRDTEAFF.

About this clonotype: Possible read error: a much larger clone is one base away. CDR3 nucleotides: TGTGCCATCAGTGTGGATTCGAGCACTGAAGCTTTCTTT. Encoded protein: CAISVDSSTEAFF. V usage is TRBV10-3 and J usage is TRBJ1-1; D remains unclear. The V end lost 4 bases, the J end lost 4 bases, and 10 bases lay between the germline ends. Per the germline V gene, CDR1 is ENHRY and CDR2 is SYGVKD. The CDR3 runs 13 residues.

A word on this clonotype: At one end, the junction sequence differs from germline, possibly due to a read error. The chain joins TRBV4-3 to TRBJ2-2; D uncertain. The CDR3 is 14 residues long. Per germline, CDR1 LGHNA and CDR2 YSLEER. The CDR3 bases are TGCGCCAGCAACCAAGATCGGAACACCGGGGAGCTGTTTTTT. Translating it yields CASNQDRNTGELFF.

Notes on this clonotype: A much larger clone is a single base away; this may be a read error. The chain recombines TRBV6-2 or TRBV6-3 with TRBJ2-2, with unresolved D. The CDR3 extends over 16 amino acids. Germline V CDR1 and CDR2: MNHEY, SVGEGT. CDR3 sequence reads: CASNYSRGSRTGELFF. The CDR3 DNA sequence: TGTGCCAGCAATTACTCGAGAGGATCCCGCACCGGGGAGCTGTTTTTT.

Remarks on this clonotype: This may stem from a read error, because a much larger clone lies one nucleotide away. This chain links TRBV10-3 with TRBJ2-1, with D possibly matching TRBD2 (7 bases). The germline gives CDR1 ENHRY, CDR2 SYGVKD. This CDR3 is built from 13 residues. DNA for the CDR3: TGTGCCATCAGTGAGTTTCTAGGGGGGGAGCAGCTCTTC. It translates to CAISEFLGGEQLF.

This clonotype was found a few times. V gene TRBV5-6 combines with J gene TRBJ2-1, with 13 positions matching TRBD2. The V gene end was trimmed by 0 bases and the J gene end by 4 bases; junction bases not matched to a gene: 10. The CDR3 totals 19 residues. Germline V CDR1 and CDR2: SGHDT, YYEEEE. CDR3 sequence reads: CASSLDRTSGSAAYNEQFF. The CDR3 region has the DNA TGTGCCAGCAGCTTGGATCGGACTAGCGGGAGCGCGGCATACAATGAGCAGTTCTTC.

Concerning this clonotype itself: This may arise from a read error, as a much more abundant clone is one base away. The rearrangement uses TRBV30 and TRBJ2-5, with D perhaps being TRBD1 or TRBD2 (6 bases each). The CDR3 is 12 residues long. V lost 8 bases, J lost 1 base, and 11 bases lay in between. CDR1 is GTSNPN, CDR2 SVGIG, per germline (reference sequence). The CDR3 protein is CAQGRSQETQYF. The CDR3 nucleotides read TGTGCCCAGGGGAGGAGCCAAGAGACCCAGTACTTC.

This clonotype was found a few times. The junction departs from germline at one end; a sequencing error may be responsible. The J gene is TRBJ1-1, the V gene TRBV7-2, with a weak D call TRBD1 (5 bases). CDR1 and CDR2 from the germline V gene are SGHTA and FQGNSA. CDR3 length: 17 amino acids. CDR3 region: CASSRNGGFGLNTEAFF. The CDR3 DNA reads TGTGCCAGCAGCCGAAATGGGGGGTTTGGCTTGAATACTGAAGCTTTCTTT.

Ten or more counts support this clonotype. The chain carries TRBV7-8 and TRBJ2-2, with TRBD1 as a possible D gene (6 bases). V was trimmed by 7 bases and J by 0 bases, leaving 21 bases between them. This CDR3 comprises 18 residues. Germline V CDR1 and CDR2: SGHVS, FQNEAQ. The CDR3, as DNA: TGTGCCAGCACTTTACCGGTTTCCGGGACATCGAACACCGGGGAGCTGTTTTTT. This gives the protein CASTLPVSGTSNTGELFF. Supplemented by reference TRBV7-8 and TRBJ2-2, the full variable domain reads GAGVSQSPRYKVAKRGQDVALRCDPISGHVSLFWYQQALGQGPEFLTYFQNEAQLDKSGLPSDRFFAERPEGSVSTLKIQRTQQEDSAVYLCASTLPVSGTSNTGELFFGEGSRLTVL.

As regards this clonotype: Since a much larger clone is just one base distant, this may be a read error. The CDR3 does not close with the conserved phenylalanine or tryptophan, likely indicating a read error. The chain uses TRBV6-5 and TRBJ1-1; 10 bases fit TRBD1. J lost 4 bases, V lost 5 bases, and 7 bases had no gene match. The CDR3 length is 15 residues. Germline V gene sequence: CDR1 MNHEY, CDR2 SVGAGI. The CDR3 here is CASSKLDRGITEAFL. For the CDR3, the DNA is TGTGCCAGCAGTAAATTGGACAGGGGGATCACTGAAGCTTTCTTA.

The chain links TRBV28 to TRBJ1-5, with 8 nucleotides matching TRBD1. Germline CDR1 reads MDHEN; CDR2 reads SYDVKM. V was clipped by 3 bases and J by 4 bases; unmatched bases: 5. The CDR3 has 15 residues. The CDR3: CASSLAGGPNQPQHF. CDR3 DNA sequence: TGTGCCAGCAGTTTGGCAGGGGGCCCAAATCAGCCCCAGCATTTT.

This clonotype was seen just once. It may be a read error: a sequence one base away is much more abundant. This sequence joins TRBV6-1 and TRBJ2-5; a weak D match, TRBD2 (5 bases). This CDR3 comprises 11 residues. CDR1 is MNHNS, CDR2 SASEGT, per germline. The CDR3 DNA reads as TGTGCCGGCAGGAGCACGGGAACCCAGTACTTC. Protein: CAGRSTGTQYF.

This clonotype occurred a few times. One end of the junction does not line up with germline, which may come from a read error. The CDR3: CVSSYDRAYEQYF. CDR3 sequence (DNA): TGTGTCAGCAGTTACGACAGGGCCTACGAGCAGTACTTC. V usage is TRBV6-2 or TRBV6-3 and J usage is TRBJ2-7, with 7 bases that match TRBD1. The CDR3 extends over 13 amino acids. CDR1 and CDR2 (germline): MNHEY, SVGEGT.

With regard to this clonotype: At one boundary the junction diverges from the germline segment, which might be a read error. The V gene is TRBV6-5, the J gene TRBJ2-7, with D unclear. Per the germline V gene, CDR1 is MNHEY and CDR2 is SVGAGI. This CDR3 has 15 residues. This CDR3 is CASNPAARSSYEHYF. CDR3 in DNA: TGTGCCAGTAACCCGGCAGCGCGAAGCTCCTACGAGCACTACTTC.

The gene calls are TRBV16 and TRBJ2-7; 8 bases line up with TRBD1. The germline CDR1 and CDR2 sequences are KGHSY and FQNENV. The CDR3 contains 16 residues. Trimming at V came to 2 bases and at J to 2 bases, leaving 8 bases not matched to a gene. CDR3 sequence (DNA): TGTGCCAGCAGCCAAACGAGGACAGGGACGACCTACGAGCAGTACTTC. It translates to CASSQTRTGTTYEQYF.

This clonotype was seen ten or more times. The chain couples TRBV29-1 to TRBJ2-5, with D possibly TRBD2 on 6 matching bases. V lost 5 bases and J 2 bases, leaving 9 bases between the germline ends. The CDR3 has 12 amino acids. Germline V CDR1 and CDR2: SQVTM, ANQGSEA. The CDR3 spells CSVWGEQETQYF. CDR3 nucleotide sequence: TGCAGCGTTTGGGGGGAGCAAGAGACCCAGTACTTC.

This clonotype was seen only a few times. The J gene is TRBJ1-1, the V gene TRBV10-3; tentative D call: TRBD1 (5 bases). The V end lost 6 bases, the J end lost 5 bases, and 16 bases lay between the germline ends. The CDR3 totals 14 residues. The V gene's germline CDR1 is ENHRY and CDR2 SYGVKD. This CDR3 is CAIRDTTLGTEAFF. The CDR3 nucleotides read TGTGCCATCAGGGACACCACCTTGGGGACTGAAGCTTTCTTT.

In this sample, this clonotype turned up once. A read error may produce the germline difference seen at one junction end. The J gene is TRBJ2-3, the V gene TRBV5-6; 7 bases are a match to TRBD2. In germline, CDR1 is SGHDT, CDR2 YYEEEE. The CDR3 loop spans 15 amino acids. CDR3 DNA sequence: TGTGCCTGCAGCTTGGGCGGGAGTGGGGCTGATACGCAGTATTTT. It is translated as CACSLGGSGADTQYF. The full variable domain, completed using reference TRBV5-6 and TRBJ2-3, is DAGVTQSPTHLIKTRGQQVTLRCSPKSGHDTVSWYQQALGQGPQFIFQYYEEEERQRGNFPDRFSGHQFPNYSSELNVNALLLGDSALYLCACSLGGSGADTQYFGPGTRLTVL.

Remarks on this clonotype: This may be a read error: a much more frequent sequence differs by one nucleotide. This rearrangement joins TRBV4-3 to TRBJ2-1; D not certain. CDR3 length: 11 residues. Per the germline V gene, CDR1 is LGHNA and CDR2 is YSLEER. CDR3 loop: CASSQTGEQLF. The CDR3 bases are TGCGCCAGCAGCCAAACTGGCGAGCAGTTATTC.

This clonotype was detected once. This may stem from a read error, because a much larger clone lies one nucleotide away. The rearrangement joins TRBV4-1 to TRBJ1-2; D is undetermined. Germline V gene data show CDR1 as MGHRA and CDR2 as YSYEKL. This CDR3 spans 15 amino acids. CDR3 sequence: CASSQDRGLTGGHTF. As DNA, the CDR3 is TGCGCCAGCAGCCAAGATCGGGGATTGACGGGTGGCCACACCTTC.

As regards this clonotype: One end of the junction does not line up with germline, which may come from a read error. The J gene is TRBJ2-1, the V gene TRBV6-6, with D uncertain. This CDR3 region has 12 residues. CDR1 and CDR2 (germline): MNHNY, SVGAGI (reference sequence). The CDR3 loop is CASSYTTHEQFF. The CDR3 coding sequence is TGTGCCAGCAGTTACACGACCCATGAGCAATTCTTC.

A remark on this clonotype: Just one base apart from a much larger clone, this may be a read error. The CDR3 sequence is CASRRTSHNEQFF. The CDR3 bases are TGTGCCAGCAGGAGGACTAGCCACAATGAGCAGTTCTTC. The chain uses TRBV6-2 or TRBV6-3 and TRBJ2-1; 8 nucleotides line up with TRBD2. This CDR3 spans 13 amino acids. Trimming removed 6 bases from V and 5 bases from J; junction bases left unmatched: 3. The germline V gene encodes CDR1 MNHEY and CDR2 SVGEGT.

This clonotype appeared a single time. Sequence at one end of the junction differs from germline and may be a read error. The V gene is TRBV11-2, the J gene TRBJ2-2; 10 bases match TRBD1. There are 15 residues in the CDR3. Germline V lookup: CDR1 SGHAT, CDR2 FQNNGV. CDR3 nucleotide sequence: TGTGCAAGCAGCCAGCGACAGGGGGCGGCCGGGGAGCGGTTTTTT. Translation gives CASSQRQGAAGERFF.

As concerns this clonotype: A much larger clone differs by one base, so this may be a read error. V and J are TRBV6-6 and TRBJ1-5, with D uncertain. Germline loops: CDR1 MNHNY, CDR2 SVGAGI (reference sequence). The V and J ends lost 2 bases and 5 bases respectively, with 13 bases between them. The CDR3 runs 15 residues. The CDR3 DNA follows: TGTGCCAGCAGTTACACCATAGGGAGTGATCAGCCCCAGCATTTT. Amino acid sequence: CASSYTIGSDQPQHF.

This clonotype was detected only a few times. This chain links TRBV14 with TRBJ2-2; D may be TRBD2 (6 bases). V was cut by 3 bases and J by 6 bases, with 17 bases left in between. The germline CDR1 and CDR2 sequences are SGHDN and FVKESK. The CDR3 is 16 amino acids. CDR3 residues: CASSQGGGVTPGELFF. The CDR3 nucleotides read TGTGCCAGCAGCCAGGGAGGTGGCGTGACGCCCGGGGAGCTGTTTTTT.

A note on this clonotype: This may stem from a read error, because a much larger clone lies one nucleotide away. The chain couples TRBV12-3 or TRBV12-4 to TRBJ1-2, with D tentatively TRBD1 (6 bases). The CDR3 is 14 amino acids. The CDR3 region has the DNA TGTGCCAACAGTCGGGGGGACACCAACTATGGCTACACCTTC. Translating gives CANSRGDTNYGYTF.

On this clonotype: In this CDR3 the conserved last residue, phenylalanine or tryptophan, is missing, so a read error is likely. The gene calls are TRBV11-3 and TRBJ2-5, with D possibly matching TRBD2 (5 bases). Germline assignment: CDR1 SGHNT and CDR2 YENEEA. Trimming stripped 1 base from V and 1 base from J, with 13 bases between. The CDR3 has 16 amino acids. This CDR3 is CASSLGTGLAQETQYS. The CDR3 DNA reads TGTGCCAGCAGCTTAGGAACGGGGTTGGCCCAAGAGACCCAGTACTCC.